These T cell receptor beta chains were read from a single sample in a study of neurological immune-mediated disorders. Via MiXCR, TCRdb re-called the 5' RACE reads, giving one row per CDR3 protein. Among about 79,000 distinct CDR3 sequences listed, roughly 14% were seen once. Sample: PBMCs. These receptors all come from a woman aged 50 to 60 in good health. CDR3s include the opening cysteine and the closing phenylalanine or tryptophan. The order of the fields is clone size, D gene, V gene, J gene, CDR3 length, CDR3 DNA, CDR3 protein. The D gene is left open where the match is weak. Clone size appears in some rows only: once, few, many, or a class for an expanded clone.

>many|TRBD1|TRBV5-1|TRBJ1-2|15
TGCGCCAGTAGCATCCTACAGGGGGCTAACTATGGCTACACCTTC
CASSILQGANYGYTF
>many|-|TRBV11-2|TRBJ2-2|13
TGTGCCAGCAGCCCCTGGGGGCAGGGGGAGCTGTTTTTT
CASSPWGQGELFF
>many|-|TRBV3-1|TRBJ1-2|14
TGTGCCAGCAGCCAAGAAGTACATAACTATGGCTACACCTTC
CASSQEVHNYGYTF
>-|-|TRBV3-1|TRBJ1-2|14
TGTGCCAGCAGCCAAGAATCTGGCAGGGACGGCTACACCTTC
CASSQESGRDGYTF
>many|-|TRBV5-1|TRBJ1-4|14
TGCGCCAGCAGGTTTTTGTCGGGCGATGAAAAACTGTTTTTT
CASRFLSGDEKLFF
>many|TRBD2|TRBV7-2|TRBJ2-7|15
TGTGCCAGCAGCTACACTACGGGAGGGCGGAACGAGCAGTACTTC
CASSYTTGGRNEQYF
>many|TRBD2|TRBV20-1|TRBJ2-5|16
TGCAGTGCTAGAGGGGCAGGGCGGGGGAGAGAAGAGACCCAGTACTTC
CSARGAGRGREETQYF
>-|TRBD1|TRBV12-3/TRBV12-4|TRBJ2-1|13
TGTGCCAGTAGTGAGCAGGGGGCGAATGAGCGGTTCTTC
CASSEQGANERFF
>many|-|TRBV20-1|TRBJ1-5|14
TGCAGTGCTAGGCTCGTAGGGGTAGATCAGCCCCAGCATTTT
CSARLVGVDQPQHF
>many|-|TRBV5-1|TRBJ2-3|13
TGCGCCAGCAGCTTCTCTCCGACAGATACGCAGTATTTT
CASSFSPTDTQYF
>many|-|TRBV3-1|TRBJ2-5|13
TGTGCCAGCAGCCAGCAGGGTGTGGAGACCCAGTACTTC
CASSQQGVETQYF
>-|TRBD2|TRBV20-1|TRBJ2-3|14
TGCAGCGGCCGACTAGCGGGGGACACAGATACGCAGTATTTT
CSGRLAGDTDTQYF
>-|TRBD1|TRBV5-1|TRBJ1-6|15
TGCGCCAGCAGCTTGGCCGGACAGGGAGATTCACGCCTCCACTTT
CASSLAGQGDSRLHF
>many|-|TRBV5-1|TRBJ1-6|14
TGCGCCAGCAGCCCTGACAGGTTTAGCTCACCCCTCCACTTT
CASSPDRFSSPLHF
>many|-|TRBV27|TRBJ2-1|12
TGTGCCAGCAGTTCCCGACACCTCCCGCAGTTCTTC
CASSSRHLPQFF
>many|TRBD2|TRBV3-1|TRBJ2-5|17
TGTGCCAGCAGCCTTGAGCCGGGACTAGCGGGAGGAGAGACCCAGTACTTC
CASSLEPGLAGGETQYF
>-|-|TRBV29-1|TRBJ2-7|12
TGCAGCGCACAGGGCAATACCTACGAGCAGTACTTC
CSAQGNTYEQYF
>many|TRBD2|TRBV7-6|TRBJ2-1|14
TGTGCCAGCAGCTTAGCGCTTGCGGGGGTTGAGCAGTTCTTC
CASSLALAGVEQFF
>many|-|TRBV7-9|TRBJ1-5|15
TGTGCCAGCAGCTTGGGTAGGTCAGGGGATCAGCCCCAGCATTTT
CASSLGRSGDQPQHF
>many|-|TRBV5-1|TRBJ1-1|13
TGCGCCAGCAGCCCAGTCCGAGAGGCTGAAGCTTTCTTT
CASSPVREAEAFF
>many|TRBD2|TRBV15|TRBJ2-1|13
TGTGCCACCAGGGCTAGCGGGGTCAATGAGCAGTTCTTC
CATRASGVNEQFF
>few|TRBD2|TRBV3-1|TRBJ2-1|17
TGTGCCAGCAGCCAAGGGGGGAGCACTAGCGGCGACAATGAGCAGTTCTTC
CASSQGGSTSGDNEQFF
>-|TRBD2|TRBV11-1|TRBJ2-1|17
TGTGCCAGCACCCCTAGCGGGAGGGCCGGCTCCTACTCTGAGCAGTTCTTC
CASTPSGRAGSYSEQFF
>many|TRBD2|TRBV15|TRBJ2-3|19
TGTGCCACCAGCAGACAACTGGCAGCACTAGCGGGAGCATCTGATACGCAGTATTTT
CATSRQLAALAGASDTQYF
>many|-|TRBV29-1|TRBJ2-5|12
TGCAGCGTTAGCCAGGGACGAGAGACCCAGTACTTC
CSVSQGRETQYF
>many|-|TRBV28|TRBJ1-1|11
TGTGCCAGCAGTCCCTCATATGAAGCTTTCTTT
CASSPSYEAFF
>many|TRBD1|TRBV3-1|TRBJ1-1|13
TGTGCCAGCAGGAGACAGGGGGCTGGTGAAGCTTTCTTT
CASRRQGAGEAFF
>many|TRBD2|TRBV5-1|TRBJ2-3|18
TGCGCCAGCAGAATGTTCCCGGAGGGAGGGCCTTTCGGCGATACGCAGTATTTT
CASRMFPEGGPFGDTQYF
>many|TRBD2|TRBV27|TRBJ2-1|15
TGTGCCAGCAGTTCCCTAGCGGGGTACCCGTATGAGCAGTTCTTC
CASSSLAGYPYEQFF
>many|-|TRBV5-1|TRBJ2-3|15
TGCGCCAGCAGCTTGGAAGGGACTGGCACAGATACGCAGTATTTT
CASSLEGTGTDTQYF
>-|-|TRBV5-1|TRBJ2-5|15
TGCGCCAGCAGCTTGTTGACCAGCCCGGCGGAGACCCAGTACTTC
CASSLLTSPAETQYF
>many|-|TRBV29-1|TRBJ1-5|14
TGCAGCGTTGGGGGGGAGTATAGCAATCAGCCCCAGCATTTT
CSVGGEYSNQPQHF
>once|TRBD1|TRBV20-1|TRBJ2-7|12
TGCAGTGCTAGCGACAGGGGATACGAGCAGTACTTC
CSASDRGYEQYF
>many|-|TRBV5-1|TRBJ2-3|16
TGCGCCAGCAGCTTGGAACCACTACAACAAACAGATACGCAGTATTTT
CASSLEPLQQTDTQYF
>many|-|TRBV28|TRBJ2-7|13
TGTGCCAGCAGCCTCGGACTGCTATACGAGCAGTACTTC
CASSLGLLYEQYF
>-|-|TRBV20-1|TRBJ2-3|17
TGCAGTGCTAGAGTTACTAGCTGGGGGGCCGGGGGAGATACGCAGTATTTT
CSARVTSWGAGGDTQYF
>many|-|TRBV9|TRBJ1-1|13
TGTGCCAGCAGCTTCGCCGGGAACACTGAAGCTTTCTTT
CASSFAGNTEAFF
>few|-|TRBV5-1|TRBJ2-4|15
TGCGCCAGCAGCCCTGGTGGAGCCGCCAAAAACATTCAGTACTTC
CASSPGGAAKNIQYF
>many|-|TRBV6-1|TRBJ1-2|13
TGTGCCAGCAGGAATAGGGGGGGCTATGGCTACACCTTC
CASRNRGGYGYTF
>few|-|TRBV7-6|TRBJ1-4|15
TGTGCCAGCAGCCGTTCGGGAGGGACTAATGAAAAACTGTTTTTT
CASSRSGGTNEKLFF
>-|-|TRBV18|TRBJ1-2|14
TGTGCCAGCTCACCAACTGGGACATCGGATGGCTACACCTTC
CASSPTGTSDGYTF
>-|TRBD2|TRBV20-1|TRBJ2-1|12
TGCAGTGCCCGGACTAGCGGGGGCGTGCAGTTCTTC
CSARTSGGVQFF
>few|-|TRBV6-5|TRBJ2-4|17
TGTGCCAGCAGACCCAACCCGGCTAGGGCAGAGAAAAACATTCAGTACTTC
CASRPNPARAEKNIQYF
>many|TRBD1|TRBV7-3|TRBJ2-5|14
TGTGCCAGCAGCGGGACAGGGGGAACAGAGACCCAGTACTTC
CASSGTGGTETQYF
>many|TRBD2|TRBV3-1|TRBJ2-7|14
TGTGCCAGCAGCCAGGGAAGCGGGGTCTACGAGCAGTACTTC
CASSQGSGVYEQYF
>many|-|TRBV24-1|TRBJ1-4|11
TGTGCCACCAGTGATGGGCTTCAACTGTTTTTT
CATSDGLQLFF
>many|-|TRBV6-5|TRBJ2-7|18
TGTGCCAGCAGTCCCGACTCTGGTGGGGGAGACCGAGCCTACGAGCAGTACTTC
CASSPDSGGGDRAYEQYF
>many|TRBD2|TRBV5-1|TRBJ2-1|16
TGCGCCAGCAGCTCCGGCGGGCGGGGGGGATACAATGAGCAGTTCTTC
CASSSGGRGGYNEQFF
>-|-|TRBV11-2|TRBJ2-7|13
TGTGCCAGCAGCAGACGGGAGACCTACGAGCAGTACTTC
CASSRRETYEQYF
>-|TRBD2|TRBV18|TRBJ2-5|16
TGTGCCAGCTCACCCTCCGGGGGGGCCCGCCAAGAGACCCAGTACTTC
CASSPSGGARQETQYF
>many|-|TRBV5-1|TRBJ2-5|15
TGCGCCAGCAGCTTGTGGGGGTTCGCCCAAGAGACCCAGTACTTC
CASSLWGFAQETQYF